This T cell receptor (beta chain) was sequenced during a study of blood T cell repertoires in COVID-19. The data were produced by immunoSEQ multiplex PCR, yet TCRdb's version contains in-frame clones alone and is incomplete. The sample contains roughly 72,000 clones, roughly 87% of which appear only once. The sequenced sample was peripheral blood. The receptor's source is a woman of 80 years or more with acute or convalescent COVID-19.

The CDR3 loop reads CASSLGGGPSLAQHF. In DNA form, the CDR3 reads TGTGCCAGCAGCCTAGGGGGGGGACCTTCTCTGGCCCAGCATTTT. The V call is TRBV7-8, the J call TRBJ1-5; a weak D match, TRBD1 (6 bases). This CDR3 is built from 15 residues. Germline CDR1 and CDR2: SGHVS and FQNEAQ. With 5 bases removed from V and 11 bases from J, the gap between germline ends came to 22 bases.